This TCR beta chain was documented in a study of cytomegalovirus exposure and HLA in healthy donors. Looking at the study overall: Out of roughly 170 million T cells, an earlier analysis found roughly 110 million unique TCR beta sequences in total. General study points: For most TCR beta V segments, an earlier analysis put the productive rate at about 87% or about 30% of the time. Presence/absence analyses took donor sequencing depth as roughly uniform.

The PCR was carried out with 60 Vbeta primers and 13 Jbeta primers. The method was immunoSEQ multiplex PCR; TCRdb's version includes in-frame clones alone and lacks a portion of them. The repertoire holds under 200,000 clones, with roughly 80% as singletons. Each donor was nominally healthy when sampled (though unrecorded immune exposures were likely). CDR3 length equals 15 residues. From germline, CDR1 is SGHDT and CDR2 YYEEEE. Between the trimmed V and J ends, which lost 6 bases and 0 bases, there was a span of 15 bases. Remarks on this clone: What it binds is not known.

The V call is TRBV5-6, the J call TRBJ1-1; the D is unclear. The origin of this receptor is a man in his fifties in good health and CMV-seropositive. Specimen: PBMCs. The CDR3 here is CASNRLENLNTEAFF. The CDR3 region has the DNA TGTGCCAGCAACCGGTTGGAGAATCTGAACACTGAAGCTTTCTTT.